Below are 20 T cell receptor beta chains sequenced from a single sample in a study of radiotherapy plus CTLA-4 blockade in lung cancer. Assay used: immunoSEQ multiplex PCR; TCRdb lists only in-frame clones, some missing. The sample lists tens of thousands of clones, around 66% occurring once. The source was peripheral blood, collected from a patient treated with radiotherapy plus ipilimumab. These TCRs come from a human donor with non-small cell lung cancer who had stable disease on radiotherapy plus ipilimumab.

The CDR3: CASSSSGTGELFF. The CDR3 DNA follows: TGTGCCAGCAGCTCTAGCGGCACCGGGGAGCTGTTTTTT. This chain uses TRBV5-4 with TRBJ2-2; 7 positions match TRBD2. Germline CDR1 reads SGHNT; CDR2 reads YYREEE (reference sequence). The CDR3 runs 13 residues. V shed 3 bases, J shed 4 bases, and the junction held 0 bases outside the gene matches.

The sample holds one count of this clone. The chain is built from TRBV6-5 and TRBJ2-7; 8 bases match TRBD1. The CDR3 contains 15 residues. The trim removed 10 bases at V and 4 bases at J, leaving 15 bases unmatched. CDR1 and CDR2 from the germline V gene are MNHEY and SVGAGI. The CDR3 nucleotides read TGTGCCACCCACAACTCCGGGACAGGACGGTACGAGCAGTACTTC. Amino acids: CATHNSGTGRYEQYF.

This clone has only one observation. This chain links TRBV6-4 with TRBJ2-2; D perhaps matches TRBD1 (6 bases). Trimming took off 7 bases at V and 2 bases at J, with 11 bases between the two ends. Germline-derived CDR1 and CDR2 are MRHNA and SNTAGT. This CDR3 region has 14 residues. The CDR3 loop reads CASKRDTNTGELFF. In DNA form, the CDR3 reads TGTGCCAGCAAGAGGGACACAAACACCGGGGAGCTGTTTTTT.

This clone is medium-sized within its sample. This chain uses TRBV5-4 with TRBJ2-3, with TRBD2 as a possible D gene (5 bases). Trimming took off 1 base at V and 4 bases at J, with 13 bases between the two ends. This CDR3 contains 15 residues. Per germline, CDR1 SGHNT and CDR2 YYREEE (reference sequence). This chain's CDR3 is CASSLQRQRPDTQYF. The CDR3 DNA is TGTGCCAGCAGCTTGCAGCGGCAGCGCCCAGATACGCAGTATTTT.

This clone came up a few times. This chain uses TRBV19 with TRBJ1-1, with 8 bases fitting TRBD1. Germline V gives CDR1 LNHDA, CDR2 SQIVND (reference sequence). This CDR3 contains 13 residues. After removal of 4 bases from V and 3 bases from J, the junction contained 1 base not matched to a gene. The CDR3 sequence is CASSKDRDTEAFF. CDR3 sequence (DNA): TGTGCCAGTAGTAAGGACAGGGACACTGAAGCTTTCTTT.

This sequence joins TRBV5-1 and TRBJ2-5; 8 nucleotides align to TRBD2. The CDR3 loop spans 16 amino acids. Germline V gives CDR1 SGHRS, CDR2 YFSETQ. Trimming cost V 3 bases and J 3 bases; bases outside gene matches: 10. As DNA, the CDR3 is TGCGCCAGCAGCTCCGGTGGGACGGGAGGGGAAGAGACCCAGTACTTC. Protein: CASSSGGTGGEETQYF.

This clone appeared a few times. The genes are TRBV9 and TRBJ2-3; 14 bases are a match to TRBD2. With 3 bases clipped from V and 5 bases from J, the junction kept 5 bases outside the gene matches. There are 16 residues in the CDR3. Looked up from germline, CDR1 is SGDLS and CDR2 is YYNGEE. The CDR3 bases are TGTGCCAGCAGCGGGGGGACTAGCGGGAGAGGAGATACGCAGTATTTT. It yields the protein CASSGGTSGRGDTQYF.

This clone was detected once. The genes are TRBV18 and TRBJ2-7, with 7 nucleotides matching TRBD1. V was pared by 6 bases and J by 5 bases, with 4 bases of the junction left unmatched. The CDR3 extends over 12 amino acids. Germline CDR1 KGHSH, CDR2 LQKENI. CDR3 loop: CASSQQGNEQYF. The CDR3 nucleotides are TGTGCCAGCTCGCAACAGGGGAACGAGCAGTACTTC.

The chain recombines TRBV11-3 with TRBJ1-5; D unresolved. The CDR3 has 13 residues. Germline assignment: CDR1 SGHNT and CDR2 YENEEA. V shed 4 bases and J shed 6 bases, with 10 bases lying between them. The CDR3 protein is CASSSEMGQPQHF. CDR3 nucleotides: TGTGCCAGCAGCTCGGAGATGGGTCAGCCCCAGCATTTT.

This rearrangement joins TRBV5-4 to TRBJ2-2, with unresolved D. Trimming removed 1 base from V and 0 bases from J, with 7 bases in between. Per germline, CDR1 SGHNT and CDR2 YYREEE (reference sequence). This CDR3 is 15 amino acids long. The CDR3 loop is CASSLSSANTGELFF. In nucleotides, the CDR3 is TGTGCCAGCAGCTTGTCGAGCGCGAACACCGGGGAGCTGTTTTTT.

The V gene is TRBV6-5, the J gene TRBJ1-6; no definite D call. The CDR3 is made up of 16 amino acids. Looked up from germline, CDR1 is MNHEY and CDR2 is SVGAGI. The V end lost 0 bases, the J end lost 6 bases, and 12 bases lay between the germline ends. CDR3 nucleotide sequence: TGTGCCAGCAGTTACTCCCGGGCGCGGGGTAATTCACCCCTCCACTTT. Its translation: CASSYSRARGNSPLHF.

The V call is TRBV4-3, the J call TRBJ1-5; D is possibly TRBD1 (6 bases). The CDR3 extends over 15 amino acids. Germline CDR1 and CDR2: LGHNA and YSLEER. Trimming pared 0 bases from V and 4 bases from J, leaving 10 bases between. Written as DNA, the CDR3 is TGCGCCAGCAGCCAAGAAACAGGGAGGAATCAGCCCCAGCATTTT. Its protein product is CASSQETGRNQPQHF.

The chain joins TRBV9 to TRBJ1-2; a weak D match, TRBD1 (6 bases). Trimming left V 3 bases short and J 8 bases short, with 11 bases between. Germline values: CDR1 SGDLS, CDR2 YYNGEE. The CDR3 sequence is 12 residues long. CDR3 DNA sequence: TGTGCCAGCAGCGGCAGGGGTCGAGGCTACACCTTC. This gives the protein CASSGRGRGYTF.

The chain has TRBV2 and TRBJ1-1; D might be TRBD1 (6 bases). The CDR3 totals 16 residues. Germline V lookup: CDR1 SNHLY, CDR2 FYNNEI. CDR3 nucleotide sequence: TGTGCTAAGCTCTCGGGAGGGGTCAGGGGGAACACTGAAGCTTTCTTT. It yields the protein CAKLSGGVRGNTEAFF.

This chain links TRBV6-1 with TRBJ2-3; D could derive from TRBD1 or TRBD2 (6 bases each). The V end was cut by 4 bases, the J end by 10 bases, with 24 bases between. This CDR3 comprises 16 residues. Germline assignment: CDR1 MNHNS and CDR2 SASEGT. The DNA of the CDR3 is TGTGCCAGCAGTGCAGGGGACTTCACCACGGGTAGGGCGCAGTATTTT. Amino acid sequence: CASSAGDFTTGRAQYF.

The chain links TRBV25-1 to TRBJ1-2; maybe TRBD1 (5 bases). The germline V gene encodes CDR1 MGHDK and CDR2 SYGVNS. There are 13 residues in the CDR3. Trimming took off 3 bases at V and 7 bases at J, with 12 bases between the two ends. CDR3 region: CASSDLQGRGYTF. CDR3 nucleotides: TGTGCCAGCAGTGACCTCCAGGGCCGTGGCTACACCTTC.

The chain has TRBV7-2 and TRBJ2-5; weak D call: TRBD1 (6 bases). Trimming pared 6 bases from V and 7 bases from J, leaving 21 bases between. The germline V gene encodes CDR1 SGHTA and CDR2 FQGNSA. The CDR3 spans 15 residues. The CDR3 DNA is TGTGCCAGCAGTTCTTTTTTACAGGGTCTAGGGACCCAGTACTTC. It yields the protein CASSSFLQGLGTQYF.

V and J are TRBV28 and TRBJ2-7; weak D call: TRBD2 (5 bases). V lost 7 bases and J lost 3, with 13 bases in between. The CDR3 loop spans 13 amino acids. Germline V gene lookup returns CDR1 MDHEN and CDR2 SYDVKM. The CDR3 sequence: CASISGYRYEQYF. The CDR3 nucleotides are TGTGCCAGCATTTCGGGGTATCGCTACGAGCAGTACTTC.

The chain couples TRBV14 to TRBJ2-3, with unresolved D. This CDR3 is 14 amino acids long. Trimming removed 4 bases from V and 8 bases from J, with 16 bases in between. CDR1 is SGHDN and CDR2 is FVKESK in the germline V gene. Here the CDR3 DNA reads TGTGCCAGCAGCCCGCTGCACTCTAGTGGTACGCAGTATTTT. Translation: CASSPLHSSGTQYF.

This sequence joins TRBV18 and TRBJ2-7; the D gene could be TRBD1 or TRBD2 (6 bases each). Trimming took off 5 bases at V and 5 bases at J, with 22 bases between the two ends. The germline gives CDR1 KGHSH, CDR2 LQKENI. This CDR3 spans 16 amino acids. In DNA form, the CDR3 reads TGTGCCAGCTCATCGAGACCAGACTTAGGGGGGCACGAGCAGTACTTC. This codes for CASSSRPDLGGHEQYF.